Detailed here is one T cell receptor beta chain. Data came from immunoSEQ multiplex PCR; TCRdb stores just in-frame clones and leaves some out. The sample carries under 250,000 clones, around 86% recorded once. The sample originates from a study of blood T cell repertoires in COVID-19. The wider study: Samples of COVID-19 (acute and convalescent) were obtained from the United States, Italy and Spain. T cells, B-cell-depleted T cells, or PBMCs provided the cDNA or gDNA that served as material.

Per the germline V gene, CDR1 is SGHNT and CDR2 is YYREEE (reference sequence). Trimming cost V 4 bases and J 6 bases; bases outside gene matches: 7. CDR3 length: 15 amino acids. Sequencing was carried out using peripheral blood. The chain combines TRBV5-4 with TRBJ1-2; 12 positions agree with TRBD1. The source is a man between 50 and 59 years old with COVID-19, enrolled during active disease. The DNA of the CDR3 is TGTGCCAGCAGCGCACTCCGGGACAGGGGGCATGGCTACACCTTC. Translating it yields CASSALRDRGHGYTF.